This record looks at one TCR beta chain sequence and its context. No antigen is known for it. There are 15 residues in the CDR3. Germline V gene lookup returns CDR1 SGHNT and CDR2 YYREEE (reference sequence). V was pared by 4 bases and J by 4 bases, with 5 bases of the junction left unmatched. With 60 Vbeta and 13 Jbeta primers, the PCR was carried out. The repertoire was sequenced with immunoSEQ multiplex PCR; TCRdb's copy has only in-frame clones and lacks some. The sample has some 250,000 clones, 82% seen once. The data stem from a study of cytomegalovirus exposure and HLA in healthy donors. Overall study results and limits: A missense DCLRE1C variant was associated with V- and J-gene trimming of TCR beta chains in a later analysis, and an independent cohort replicated the association.

The chain has TRBV5-4 and TRBJ2-7, with TRBD2 matching over 13 bases. The sample comprised PBMCs. This clonotype originated in a woman aged 40-49 years in good health and CMV-seropositive. The DNA for the CDR3 is TGTGCCAGCAGCCCCGGGACTAGCGGGATTTACGAGCAGTACTTC. Encoded protein: CASSPGTSGIYEQYF. Filled out from reference TRBV5-4 and TRBJ2-7, the complete variable domain reads ETGVTQSPTHLIKTRGQQVTLRCSSQSGHNTVSWYQQALGQGPQFIFQYYREEENGRGNFPPRFSGLQFPNYSSELNVNALELDDSALYLCASSPGTSGIYEQYFGPGTRLTVT.